The 20 T cell receptor beta chains in this list originate from one sample, sequenced in a study of cytomegalovirus exposure and HLA in healthy donors. The PCR made use of 60 Vbeta and 13 Jbeta primers. TCRdb's table, derived via immunoSEQ multiplex PCR, lists solely in-frame clones and lacks some. Among about 170,000 clones, around 80% were seen once, and the ten largest hold 4.5%. What was sequenced was PBMCs. Receptor source: a woman aged 50 to 60 in good health and CMV-seropositive.

This clone was observed once. The genes are TRBV13 and TRBJ2-7; possible D gene TRBD2, 5 bases. The CDR3 is 11 residues long. CDR1 is PRHDT, CDR2 FYEKMQ, per germline (reference sequence). V lost 8 bases, J lost 5 bases, and 10 bases lay in between. The CDR3 sequence is CASAAGHEQYF. The CDR3, as DNA: TGTGCCAGCGCTGCGGGCCACGAGCAGTACTTC.

The chain uses TRBV7-9 and TRBJ2-7; weak D call: TRBD2 (5 bases). The V end lost 8 bases, the J end lost 7 bases, and 12 bases lay between the germline ends. Germline V CDR1 and CDR2: SEHNR, FQNEAQ (reference sequence). This CDR3 comprises 11 residues. The CDR3 DNA sequence: TGTGCCAGCGACCCGCCGGGGGAGCAGTACTTC. Its translation is CASDPPGEQYF. Full variable domain (rest looked up from reference TRBV7-9 and TRBJ2-7): DTGVSQNPRHKITKRGQNVTFRCDPISEHNRLYWYRQTLGQGPEFLTYFQNEAQLEKSRLLSDRFSAERPKGSFSTLEIQRTEQGDSAMYLCASDPPGEQYFGPGTRLTVT.

This clone is a singleton in its sample. V and J are TRBV5-1 and TRBJ2-7; D not resolved. The CDR3 loop spans 13 amino acids. Germline lookup yields CDR1 SGHRS and CDR2 YFSETQ. V was cut by 0 bases and J by 0 bases, with 4 bases left in between. CDR3 amino acids: CASSLDYSYEQYF. The CDR3 DNA reads TGCGCCAGCAGCTTGGACTACTCCTACGAGCAGTACTTC. Full variable domain (rest looked up from reference TRBV5-1 and TRBJ2-7): KAGVTQTPRYLIKTRGQQVTLSCSPISGHRSVSWYQQTPGQGLQFLFEYFSETQRNKGNFPGRFSGRQFSNSRSEMNVSTLELGDSALYLCASSLDYSYEQYFGPGTRLTVT.

The rearrangement joins TRBV5-6 to TRBJ1-2; 9 bases are a match to TRBD1. Germline values: CDR1 SGHDT, CDR2 YYEEEE. The CDR3 contains 15 residues. V gave up 4 bases and J gave up 6 bases; unmatched junction bases: 10. The CDR3 sequence is CASSPRDRVSNGYTF. CDR3 in DNA: TGTGCCAGCAGCCCCCGGGACAGGGTTTCGAATGGCTACACCTTC.

The chain couples TRBV6-6 to TRBJ2-3, with 9 positions matching TRBD2. After removal of 6 bases from V and 2 bases from J, the junction contained 6 bases not matched to a gene. The CDR3 totals 15 residues. In germline, CDR1 is MNHNY, CDR2 SVGAGI (reference sequence). The CDR3 loop is CASSNSGGDTDTQYF. The CDR3 DNA reads TGTGCCAGCAGCAATAGCGGGGGAGACACAGATACGCAGTATTTT.

V usage is TRBV6-1 and J usage is TRBJ2-7, with D possibly being TRBD2 (6 bases). Germline V CDR1 and CDR2: MNHNS, SASEGT. Trimming stripped 3 bases from V and 5 bases from J, with 8 bases between. The CDR3 is 12 residues long. DNA for the CDR3: TGTGCCAGCAGTGAGGGAGGCGACGAGCAGTACTTC. Its translation is CASSEGGDEQYF.

The CDR3 sequence is CASSFLTNTEAFF. DNA of the CDR3: TGTGCCAGCAGCTTTCTAACGAACACTGAAGCTTTCTTT. The genes are TRBV7-9 and TRBJ1-1, with unresolved D. This CDR3 comprises 13 residues. The V gene lost 3 bases and the J gene lost 1 base, with 6 bases spanning the gap. The germline CDR1 and CDR2 sequences are SEHNR and FQNEAQ (reference sequence).

The chain has TRBV6-5 and TRBJ1-5; 8 nucleotides match TRBD1. Unmatched junction bases numbered 3, after V lost 7 bases and J lost 4 bases. The CDR3 totals 13 residues. Germline lookup yields CDR1 MNHEY and CDR2 SVGAGI. The DNA for the CDR3 is TGTGCCAGCACGGACAGGGTAAATCAGCCCCAGCATTTT. Residues: CASTDRVNQPQHF.

The chain links TRBV7-3 to TRBJ2-3, with D tentatively TRBD2 (6 bases). Trimming pared 5 bases from V and 6 bases from J, leaving 27 bases between. The germline CDR1 and CDR2 sequences are SGHTA and FQGTGA. The CDR3 contains 18 residues. The CDR3 loop reads CASSPRGLREAPGDTQYF. CDR3 nucleotides: TGTGCCAGCAGCCCCCGGGGTTTGAGGGAGGCCCCTGGGGATACGCAGTATTTT.

This chain connects TRBV7-8 to TRBJ2-7; D perhaps matches TRBD1 (5 bases). V shed 1 base and J shed 12 bases, with 16 bases lying between them. Germline values: CDR1 SGHVS, CDR2 FQNEAQ. The length of the CDR3 is 13 residues. CDR3 DNA sequence: TGTGCCAGCAGCTTAGGCGCAGGCCAGGGTTGGTACTTC. This codes for CASSLGAGQGWYF.

Notes on this clone: A read error may account for a junction end that differs from germline. This rearrangement joins TRBV6-1 to TRBJ2-5; D is unresolved. Germline lookup yields CDR1 MNHNS and CDR2 SASEGT. The CDR3 is 15 residues long. This CDR3 reads CASSEIVGPQETRYF. The CDR3 bases are TGTGCCAGCAGTGAAATAGTTGGGCCACAAGAGACCCGGTACTTC.

The CDR3: CASSRPALAGGRNKDTQYF. The CDR3 region has the DNA TGTGCCAGCAGCCGCCCGGCTCTAGCGGGAGGGCGGAATAAAGATACGCAGTATTTT. J is TRBJ2-3 and V is TRBV7-2; 12 bases align to TRBD2. Trimming cost V 5 bases and J 5 bases; bases outside gene matches: 17. The CDR3 has 19 residues. Germline lookup yields CDR1 SGHTA and CDR2 FQGNSA.

The J gene is TRBJ2-7, the V gene TRBV5-1; 8 bases map to TRBD1. V gave up 5 bases and J gave up 6 bases; unmatched junction bases: 4. Germline lookup yields CDR1 SGHRS and CDR2 YFSETQ. The CDR3 length is 12 residues. The CDR3 DNA reads TGCGCCAGCAGAGCAGGGGGCGGCGAGCAGTACTTC. Residues: CASRAGGGEQYF.

This sequence joins TRBV19 and TRBJ2-2; no clear D. The germline V and J ends were trimmed by 1 base and 0 bases, with 12 bases remaining between them. This CDR3 region has 17 residues. CDR1 is LNHDA and CDR2 is SQIVND in the germline V gene (reference sequence). The CDR3 DNA reads TGTGCCAGTAGTATAGTGAGGCGAAGCGCGAACACCGGGGAGCTGTTTTTT. Its translation is CASSIVRRSANTGELFF. Full variable domain (missing parts from reference TRBV19 and TRBJ2-2): DGGITQSPKYLFRKEGQNVTLSCEQNLNHDAMYWYRQDPGQGLRLIYYSQIVNDFQKGDIAEGYSVSREKKESFPLTVTSAQKNPTAFYLCASSIVRRSANTGELFFGEGSRLTVL.

The rearrangement joins TRBV27 to TRBJ2-7; 7 positions match TRBD2. In germline, CDR1 is MNHEY, CDR2 SMNVEV (reference sequence). The CDR3 totals 17 residues. V lost 1 base and J lost 0; bases outside the gene matches: 9. The chain's CDR3 is CASSLFWGGSSSYEQYF. In nucleotides, the CDR3 is TGTGCCAGCAGTTTATTTTGGGGGGGAAGTAGCTCCTACGAGCAGTACTTC.

The chain couples TRBV7-6 to TRBJ1-5; D not resolved. Germline CDR1 SGHVS, CDR2 FNYEAQ. Trimming took 6 bases from V and 3 from J, leaving 9 bases between them. The CDR3 contains 13 residues. CDR3 nucleotide sequence: TGTGCCAGCAGTTATCAGGTCAATCAGCCCCAGCATTTT. Encoded protein: CASSYQVNQPQHF.

The chain joins TRBV19 to TRBJ1-5; unclear D gene. Germline V CDR1 and CDR2: LNHDA, SQIVND (reference sequence). The CDR3 is 15 amino acids. Between the trimmed V and J ends, which lost 2 bases and 5 bases, there was a span of 13 bases. The chain's CDR3 is CASSIILTKYQPQHF. CDR3 bases: TGTGCCAGTAGTATAATTCTCACTAAGTATCAGCCCCAGCATTTT.

This clone was counted only a few times. This sequence joins TRBV18 and TRBJ2-3; TRBD2 agrees at 8 bases. CDR1 and CDR2 (germline): KGHSH, LQKENI. V dropped 0 bases and J dropped 3; count of bases not matched to a gene: 5. This CDR3 has 16 amino acids. The CDR3 sequence: CASSPPRGGLTDTQYF. CDR3 coding DNA: TGTGCCAGCTCACCACCCCGGGGGGGCCTGACAGATACGCAGTATTTT. Supplemented by reference TRBV18 and TRBJ2-3, the full variable domain reads NAGVMQNPRHLVRRRGQEARLRCSPMKGHSHVYWYRQLPEEGLKFMVYLQKENIIDESGMPKERFSAEFPKEGPSILRIQQVVRGDSAAYFCASSPPRGGLTDTQYFGPGTRLTVL.

The V gene is TRBV1, the J gene TRBJ2-2; the table's D call, TRBD1, was not checked against the DNA. TRBV1 is tagged as a pseudogene. The CDR3 runs 15 residues. CDR3 DNA sequence: TGCACCAGCAGCCGATCCGGGACAGACACCGGGGAGCTGTTTTTT. It encodes CTSSRSGTDTGELFF.

V and J are TRBV6-6 and TRBJ1-4; TRBD1 matches at 12 bases. Germline values: CDR1 MNHNY, CDR2 SVGAGI (reference sequence). V lost 0 bases, J lost 8 bases, and 1 base stayed unmatched. The CDR3 contains 15 residues. The CDR3, as DNA: TGTGCCAGCAGTTACTCAGGGACAGGGGGCGAAAAACTGTTTTTT. Its translation is CASSYSGTGGEKLFF.